A selection of T cell receptor beta chains follows, all from one sample in a study of T-cell memory formation after mild COVID-19. MiXCR, applied by TCRdb to the 5' RACE reads, yields one record per CDR3 protein. Altogether 250,000 to 400,000 distinct CDR3 sequences are present, 13% to 15% being singletons, with the ten largest covering around a fifth. Material: PBMCs or a T cell subset sorted from them (not recorded which). These receptor sequences come from a man between 18 and 35 years old who had mild COVID-19 (a few samples of this study predate the infection). Cell type and time point are not known. Each CDR3 is given with its conserved first and last residue. Each record gives: V gene, J gene, clone size, D gene, CDR3 protein, CDR3 DNA. A D gene is named only where the DNA matches it firmly. Only some rows state a clone size, as once, few, many or a class for expanded clones.

V: TRBV29-1; J: TRBJ2-6; size: few; D: TRBD1; CDR3: CSVGQGASSGANVLTF; DNA: TGCAGCGTCGGGCAGGGGGCCTCCTCTGGGGCCAACGTCCTGACTTTC
V: TRBV11-2; J: TRBJ2-1; size: .; D: .; CDR3: CASMIRDPAGNEQFF; DNA: TGTGCCAGCATGATCAGGGACCCCGCAGGCAATGAGCAGTTCTTC
V: TRBV5-1; J: TRBJ2-3; size: many; D: .; CDR3: CASRRNLVSTDTQYF; DNA: TGCGCCAGCAGACGGAATCTGGTTAGCACAGATACGCAGTATTTT
V: TRBV5-5; J: TRBJ2-1; size: many; D: TRBD1; CDR3: CASSWFTGDNEQFF; DNA: TGTGCCAGCAGCTGGTTTACAGGGGACAATGAGCAGTTCTTC
V: TRBV4-3; J: TRBJ1-5; size: .; D: .; CDR3: CASSQDPIRDISQPPHF; DNA: TGCGCCAGCAGCCAAGATCCGATCCGAGACATCTCTCAGCCCCCGCATTTT
V: TRBV4-2; J: TRBJ1-4; size: few; D: .; CDR3: CASSQGRDGTNEKLFF; DNA: TGTGCCAGCAGCCAGGGACGGGATGGAACTAATGAAAAACTGTTTTTT
V: TRBV15; J: TRBJ2-5; size: many; D: TRBD2; CDR3: CATSTLGGAVSETQYF; DNA: TGTGCCACCAGCACCCTCGGGGGGGCAGTTTCCGAGACCCAGTACTTC
V: TRBV6-2/TRBV6-3; J: TRBJ2-3; size: .; D: TRBD2; CDR3: CASSSGGTAYF; DNA: TGTGCCAGCAGTAGCGGGGGGACTGCGTATTTT
V: TRBV28; J: TRBJ1-6; size: many; D: .; CDR3: CASSPTGSSYNSPLHF; DNA: TGTGCCAGCAGTCCTACAGGGTCCTCCTATAATTCACCCCTCCACTTT
V: TRBV7-9; J: TRBJ2-3; size: .; D: .; CDR3: CASSPGLAHKITDTQYF; DNA: TGTGCCAGCAGCCCCGGGCTAGCGCACAAGATAACAGATACGCAGTATTTT
V: TRBV7-3; J: TRBJ2-2; size: .; D: .; CDR3: CASSPGGRITGELFF; DNA: TGTGCCAGCAGCCCCGGGGGGCGCATCACCGGGGAGCTGTTTTTT
V: TRBV12-3/TRBV12-4; J: TRBJ1-1; size: few; D: TRBD1; CDR3: CASSLRTGGNTEAFF; DNA: TGTGCCAGCAGTTTGCGTACAGGGGGGAACACTGAAGCTTTCTTT
V: TRBV29-1; J: TRBJ2-7; size: few; D: .; CDR3: CSVEERRTGPYEQYF; DNA: TGCAGCGTTGAAGAACGAAGGACGGGGCCCTACGAGCAGTACTTC
V: TRBV4-2; J: TRBJ2-5; size: many; D: .; CDR3: CASSSRGETQYF; DNA: TGTGCCAGCAGCTCCAGGGGAGAGACCCAGTACTTC
V: TRBV20-1; J: TRBJ2-2; size: few; D: .; CDR3: CSARALGRGTGELFF; DNA: TGCAGTGCTAGAGCCCTGGGTAGGGGCACCGGGGAGCTGTTTTTT
V: TRBV5-1; J: TRBJ1-2; size: many; D: .; CDR3: CASSLRAEGGYTF; DNA: TGCGCCAGCAGCTTGCGAGCCGAGGGTGGCTACACCTTC
V: TRBV9; J: TRBJ1-3; size: few; D: .; CDR3: CASSDSLFVPFSGNTIYF; DNA: TGTGCCAGCAGCGACAGCCTATTTGTGCCGTTCTCTGGAAACACCATATATTTT
V: TRBV19; J: TRBJ1-2; size: few; D: .; CDR3: CASSTQALRGYGYTF; DNA: TGTGCCAGTTCGACACAGGCCCTAAGGGGCTATGGCTACACCTTC
V: TRBV27; J: TRBJ2-7; size: .; D: .; CDR3: CASSLGDSYYEQYF; DNA: TGTGCCAGCAGTTTAGGAGACAGCTACTACGAGCAGTACTTC
V: TRBV11-1; J: TRBJ2-3; size: .; D: .; CDR3: CASSSVAGQYF; DNA: TGTGCCAGCAGCTCCGTCGCGGGGCAGTATTTT
V: TRBV5-1; J: TRBJ1-2; size: .; D: .; CDR3: CASSSSTGIDGYTF; DNA: TGCGCCAGCAGCTCGTCTACAGGGATCGATGGCTACACCTTC
V: TRBV25-1; J: TRBJ1-5; size: .; D: .; CDR3: CASSAQGRQPQHF; DNA: TGTGCCAGCAGTGCGCAGGGTCGGCAGCCCCAGCATTTT